The 25 T cell receptor beta chains in this list originate from one sample, sequenced in a study of monozygotic twins with inflammatory bowel disease. TCRdb reprocessed the 5' RACE reads, keeping one entry per CDR3 protein, no DNA. This sample contains about 450,000 distinct CDR3 sequences. Sequencing input: blood. The receptors derive from a human donor with ulcerative colitis or Crohn's disease, or a healthy co-twin of an affected twin (not recorded which).

The rearrangement joins TRBV3-1 to TRBJ1-2. The CDR3 sequence is 16 residues long. Germline V gene lookup returns CDR1 LGHDT and CDR2 YNNKEL (reference sequence). CDR3 residues: CASSQSGPNIPYGYTF. Full variable domain (outside the CDR3, taken from reference TRBV3-1 and TRBJ1-2): DTAVSQTPKYLVTQMGNDKSIKCEQNLGHDTMYWYKQDSKKFLKIMFSYNNKELIINETVPNRFSPKSPDKAHLNLHINSLELGDSAVYFCASSQSGPNIPYGYTFGSGTRLTVV.

The chain has TRBV9 and TRBJ2-2; without DNA, the TCRdb call of TRBD2 cannot be checked. This CDR3 is 19 amino acids long. The germline gives CDR1 SGDLS, CDR2 YYNGEE. CDR3 loop: CASSLTGASGGPLTGELFF.

This rearrangement joins TRBV6-5 to TRBJ1-6; TCRdb picks TRBD1, but there is no DNA to check that call. Per the germline V gene, CDR1 is MNHEY and CDR2 is SVGAGI. This CDR3 is 13 amino acids long. This CDR3 is CASRGTGLSPLHF.

This CDR3 is CAWSPWTSGSPSFYNEQFF. The genes are TRBV30 and TRBJ2-1; the D gene TCRdb calls, TRBD2, cannot be checked with no DNA. Germline assignment: CDR1 GTSNPN and CDR2 SVGIG (reference sequence). The CDR3 totals 19 residues.

The chain links TRBV4-2 to TRBJ2-2; TCRdb selects TRBD1, and the lack of DNA leaves this call unchecked. Germline-derived CDR1 and CDR2 are LGHNA and YNFKEQ. The CDR3 has 16 amino acids. The CDR3 here is CASSPFGAENTGELFF.

This rearrangement joins TRBV28 to TRBJ1-5. The CDR3 runs to 15 residues. The germline CDR1 and CDR2 sequences are MDHEN and SYDVKM. The CDR3 protein is CASTLAGVSNQPQHF.

The chain is built from TRBV7-2 and TRBJ2-3; TCRdb gives TRBD2 as the D gene, but with no DNA this cannot be confirmed. The CDR3 is 17 residues long. Per the germline V gene, CDR1 is SGHTA and CDR2 is FQGNSA. CDR3 sequence: CASSPLARQIPSHTQYF.

The chain combines TRBV6-1 with TRBJ2-1; absent DNA, TCRdb's TRBD1 call cannot be checked. The CDR3 consists of 16 residues. Germline values: CDR1 MNHNS, CDR2 SASEGT. The CDR3 sequence: CASADRGRVSYNEQFF.

This chain links TRBV7-9 with TRBJ2-2. The CDR3 has 15 residues. Per the germline V gene, CDR1 is SEHNR and CDR2 is FQNEAQ (reference sequence). CDR3 sequence: CASSLYAGNAGELFF.

The V call is TRBV15, the J call TRBJ1-2. This CDR3 contains 13 residues. Germline CDR1 reads LNHNV; CDR2 reads YYDKDF (reference sequence). CDR3 region: CATSRDSNYGYTF.

The rearrangement links TRBV5-1 to TRBJ2-3; TCRdb gives TRBD2 as the D gene, but with no DNA this cannot be confirmed. CDR3 length equals 15 residues. The V gene's germline CDR1 is SGHRS and CDR2 YFSETQ. The CDR3: CASSLGGLVSDTQYF.

The rearrangement links TRBV11-2 to TRBJ2-5; TCRdb selects TRBD1, and the lack of DNA leaves this call unchecked. Germline V CDR1 and CDR2: SGHAT, FQNNGV. The CDR3 consists of 17 residues. The CDR3 sequence is CASSLGLAGSRTETQYF.

The gene calls are TRBV6-1 and TRBJ1-4; the D gene TCRdb calls, TRBD1, cannot be checked with no DNA. Germline lookup yields CDR1 MNHNS and CDR2 SASEGT. CDR3 length equals 15 residues. The CDR3 reads CASSGRTGEDEKLFF.

The V call is TRBV29-1, the J call TRBJ2-5; TCRdb gives TRBD2 as the D gene, but with no DNA this cannot be confirmed. The germline V gene encodes CDR1 SQVTM and CDR2 ANQGSEA. This CDR3 region has 12 residues. CDR3 residues: CSVGSFGETQYF.

The rearrangement joins TRBV24-1 to TRBJ2-6; the D gene TCRdb calls, TRBD1, cannot be checked with no DNA. The CDR3 covers 18 residues. Germline CDR1 is KGHDR and CDR2 is SFDVKD. CDR3 residues: CATSGPRDKSSGANVLTF.

The chain uses TRBV19 and TRBJ1-1; TCRdb indicates TRBD1, and absent DNA this call remains unverified. The CDR3 is made up of 14 amino acids. Germline V gene data show CDR1 as LNHDA and CDR2 as SQIVND (reference sequence). CDR3 sequence reads: CASSIVQGRTEAFF.

The genes are TRBV5-6 and TRBJ2-3; TCRdb names TRBD2, which stays unverified in the absence of DNA. Germline V CDR1 and CDR2: SGHDT, YYEEEE. There are 15 residues in the CDR3. This chain's CDR3 is CASSLGSGSTDTQYF.

V and J are TRBV28 and TRBJ2-1; the D call of TRBD2 rests on TCRdb alone, since no DNA is present to check it. The CDR3 totals 14 residues. Germline V gives CDR1 MDHEN, CDR2 SYDVKM. CDR3 sequence: CASSWIRLADEQFF.

This chain uses TRBV5-4 with TRBJ2-1; no DNA is available, so the TRBD2 call from TCRdb remains unchecked. The CDR3 is made up of 18 amino acids. CDR1 and CDR2 (germline): SGHNT, YYREEE (reference sequence). The CDR3 protein is CASSLTFLSGSPRNEQFF.

The chain recombines TRBV4-3 with TRBJ2-1; TCRdb picks TRBD1, but there is no DNA to check that call. The CDR3 has 16 amino acids. Germline assignment: CDR1 LGHNA and CDR2 YSLEER. The CDR3 spells CASSQDRELPGNEQFF.

The rearrangement links TRBV20-1 to TRBJ2-1; the TRBD1 assignment by TCRdb is unverifiable without DNA. Germline V gene data show CDR1 as DFQATT and CDR2 as SNEGSKA (reference sequence). The CDR3 consists of 12 residues. CDR3 loop: CSARPGGNEQFF.

This chain joins TRBV6-5 and TRBJ2-1; the D call from TCRdb, TRBD2, cannot be confirmed without DNA. The CDR3 runs 14 residues. Germline lookup yields CDR1 MNHEY and CDR2 SVGAGI. The CDR3 protein is CASSYQGRDNEQFF.

The chain couples TRBV25-1 to TRBJ2-5. Germline CDR1 reads MGHDK; CDR2 reads SYGVNS. CDR3 length: 13 residues. The CDR3 loop reads CASSRAGQETQYF. Combining the CDR3 with reference TRBV25-1 and TRBJ2-5 gives the whole variable domain EADIYQTPRYLVIGTGKKITLECSQTMGHDKMYWYQQDPGMELHLIHYSYGVNSTEKGDLSSESTVSRIRTEHFPLTLESARPSHTSQYLCASSRAGQETQYFGPGTRLLVL.

The rearrangement links TRBV10-3 to TRBJ2-3. Germline lookup yields CDR1 ENHRY and CDR2 SYGVKD. The CDR3 has 13 amino acids. The CDR3 spells CAISYTKPDTQYF.

The V gene is TRBV12-3 or TRBV12-4, the J gene TRBJ1-6; checking the TCRdb D call of TRBD1 is not possible without DNA. CDR3 length: 14 residues. CDR3 in amino acids: CASSSYREGSPLHF.